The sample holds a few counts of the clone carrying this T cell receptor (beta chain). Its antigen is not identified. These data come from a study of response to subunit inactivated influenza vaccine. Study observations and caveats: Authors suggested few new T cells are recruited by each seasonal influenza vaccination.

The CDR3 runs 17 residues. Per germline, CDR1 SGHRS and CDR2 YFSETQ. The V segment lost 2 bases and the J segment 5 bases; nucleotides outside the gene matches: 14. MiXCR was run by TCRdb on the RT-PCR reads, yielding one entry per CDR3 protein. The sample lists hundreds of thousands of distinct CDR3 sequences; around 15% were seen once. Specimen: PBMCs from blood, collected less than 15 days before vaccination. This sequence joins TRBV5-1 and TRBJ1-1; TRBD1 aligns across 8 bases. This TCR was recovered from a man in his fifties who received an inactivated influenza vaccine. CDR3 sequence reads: CASSFHLQGDGETEAFF. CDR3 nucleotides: TGCGCCAGCAGCTTTCACCTACAGGGGGACGGCGAGACTGAAGCTTTCTTT.